The entry that follows covers one TCR beta chain sequence. The sample originates from a study of technical replicates of blood from a handful of donors. Produced via immunoSEQ multiplex PCR; TCRdb's table is partial and in-frame only. The sample has just over 55,000 clones, 80% to 95% seen once. CDR1 SQVTM and CDR2 ANQGSEA come from the germline V gene. The CDR3 spans 13 residues. V gave up 2 bases and J gave up 5 bases, with 12 bases separating them. This sequence originates from a human donor in good health. Some clones in this sample may be carry-over from other donors' samples. The sample taken for sequencing was PBMCs. V gene TRBV29-1 combines with J gene TRBJ2-5; no definite D call. The CDR3 DNA reads TGCAGCGTTGAATCCCCGCTACGGGAGACCCAGTACTTC. Its translation is CSVESPLRETQYF.